Below, 7 T cell receptor beta chains from the same sample are listed, as sequenced in a study of T-cell memory formation after mild COVID-19. TCRdb independently ran MiXCR on the 5' RACE reads; one entry per CDR3 protein. This table holds 450,000 to 650,000 distinct CDR3 sequences, roughly 18% found once. The material sequenced was PBMCs or a T cell subset sorted from them (not recorded which). The origin of the receptors is an adult woman who had mild COVID-19 (a few samples of this study predate the infection). Cell type and time point are not known.

The rearrangement links TRBV19 to TRBJ2-5; D assignment may be TRBD1 or TRBD2 (5 bases each). Germline V gives CDR1 LNHDA, CDR2 SQIVND (reference sequence). The CDR3 extends over 16 amino acids. Trimming removed 0 bases at V and 5 bases at J, with 16 bases between. CDR3 amino acids: CASSIEGTSFLETQYF. In nucleotides, the CDR3 is TGTGCCAGTAGTATAGAAGGGACCTCTTTCTTGGAGACCCAGTACTTC.

This clonotype was observed a few times. The V and J genes are TRBV7-2 and TRBJ2-7; D is unresolved. Germline values: CDR1 SGHTA, CDR2 FQGNSA. The CDR3 covers 11 residues. V dropped 2 bases and J dropped 6 bases, with 5 bases sitting between them. The CDR3: CASSLYFEQYF. CDR3 sequence (DNA): TGTGCCAGCAGCTTATATTTCGAGCAGTACTTC.

This clonotype was found many times. This chain uses TRBV29-1 with TRBJ2-2; TRBD1 matches 9 bases. The CDR3 loop spans 17 amino acids. Germline V gives CDR1 SQVTM, CDR2 ANQGSEA. V was pared by 5 bases and J by 0 bases, with 10 bases of the junction left unmatched. Here the CDR3 DNA reads TGCAGCGTTCGCGGGACAGGGAGGACTCCGAACACCGGGGAGCTGTTTTTT. Protein product: CSVRGTGRTPNTGELFF.

Only a few counts were recorded for this clonotype. The chain employs TRBV19 and TRBJ2-7, with D possibly TRBD2 on 5 matching bases. This CDR3 is 15 amino acids long. Trimming stripped 2 bases from V and 3 bases from J, with 14 bases between. Germline assignment: CDR1 LNHDA and CDR2 SQIVND (reference sequence). Here the CDR3 reads CASSISDGILYEQYF. For the CDR3, the DNA is TGTGCCAGTAGTATATCCGACGGGATCCTCTACGAGCAGTACTTC.

The chain has TRBV24-1 and TRBJ2-1; D call uncertain. CDR1 and CDR2 from the germline V gene are KGHDR and SFDVKD. The CDR3 contains 13 residues. Trimming took 6 bases from V and 0 from J, leaving 5 bases between them. The CDR3 reads CATSWSSYNEQFF. The DNA for the CDR3 is TGTGCCACCAGTTGGAGCTCCTACAATGAGCAGTTCTTC.

This chain joins TRBV20-1 and TRBJ1-1, with a possible D match to TRBD1 (5 bases). Trimming left V 3 bases short and J 4 bases short, with 15 bases between. CDR1 is DFQATT and CDR2 is SNEGSKA in the germline V gene (reference sequence). CDR3 length: 14 residues. CDR3 amino acids: CSASLDTRATEAFF. Here the CDR3 DNA reads TGCAGTGCTAGTTTGGACACTAGAGCCACTGAAGCTTTCTTT.

This chain uses TRBV6-1 with TRBJ2-3, with no clear D. V was clipped by 6 bases and J by 0 bases, with 10 bases between them. The CDR3 sequence is 14 residues long. Germline V CDR1 and CDR2: MNHNS, SASEGT. In DNA, the CDR3 is TGTGCCAGCAGAATCCCAGCTAGCACAGATACGCAGTATTTT. This sequence encodes CASRIPASTDTQYF.